This T cell receptor beta chain was retrieved from a study of T cell repertoires in cytomegalovirus infection (dated by TCRdb to about 2019). For the study in its entirety: Alongside well-studied HLA-B-restricted epitopes, the peptide stimulations were aimed at recently identified HLA-C-restricted CMV epitopes, whose presentation resists viral immunomodulation. Donor HLA type was relevant to the analysis, as public TCR beta signatures indicated carriage of CMV infection together with the matching HLA type.

The sequencing machine was an Illumina HiSeq 1500. Clones were called with MiXCR by TCRdb after fastp trimmed the public reads at Q25, and only in-frame beta chains were retained. A single entry per CDR3 protein holds the most common genes and DNA from its merged rows. A total of over 250,000 distinct CDR3 sequences appear in this sample, 22% of them only once. Jointly, the top ten make up roughly 19% of the sample. Findings and caveats that apply to the study as a whole: In the ex vivo response, HLA-C-restricted CMV-specific TCR beta clonotypes were dominant, and in two of eight donors the single most frequent clonotype came from this HLA-C-restricted group. In both this cohort and an independent cohort of some 370 donors, the cumulative frequency of public TCR beta family members distinguished carriers of CMV infection plus the relevant HLA type.

The sample's treatment or condition label, in plain terms: in vitro stimulation with specific CMV peptide epitopes to enrich CMV-specific T cells. In this sample, this clonotype turned up many times. Its target antigen remains unknown. Base-call qualities are not available, and no considerably larger clone is one nucleotide away. Sequenced here: cultured PBMCs, sampled from culture after CMV antigen stimulation. The receptor's source is a human donor in good health (CMV status not recorded). Some clones in this sample may be carry-over from other donors' samples.

The DNA reads as follows: TGCGCCAGCAGCCAAGCCCGACTAGCGGGGGTACATGATGAGCAGTTCTTC. This translates into CASSQARLAGVHDEQFF. Recombination joined TRBV4-3 with TRBJ2-1, with 12 middle bases fitting TRBD2. V is pruned by 1 base and J by 8 bases, leaving 9 bases of the junction without a gene match. CDR1 and CDR2 (LGHNA, YSLEER) derive from the germline V gene. The CDR3, from cysteine to phenylalanine, totals 17 residues. CDR3 DNA only is kept here, 51 bases in frame from base 1.